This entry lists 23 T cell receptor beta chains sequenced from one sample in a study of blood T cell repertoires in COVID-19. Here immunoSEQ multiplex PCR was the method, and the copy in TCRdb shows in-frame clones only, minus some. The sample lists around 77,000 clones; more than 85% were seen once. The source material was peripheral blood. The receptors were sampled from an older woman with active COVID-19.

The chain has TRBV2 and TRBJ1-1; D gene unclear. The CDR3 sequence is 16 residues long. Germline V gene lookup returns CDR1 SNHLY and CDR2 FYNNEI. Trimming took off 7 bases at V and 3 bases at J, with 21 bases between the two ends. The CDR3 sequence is CASKRGLTFLDTEAFF. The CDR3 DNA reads TGTGCCAGCAAGCGGGGTCTTACTTTCCTGGACACTGAAGCTTTCTTT.

DNA for the CDR3: TGCGCCAGCAGCTTGGACGGGATGAACACTGAAGCTTTCTTT. Encoded protein: CASSLDGMNTEAFF. The J gene is TRBJ1-1, the V gene TRBV5-1; D not certain. Germline values: CDR1 SGHRS, CDR2 YFSETQ. This CDR3 spans 14 amino acids. Trimming left V 0 bases short and J 0 bases short, with 6 bases between. The full variable domain, rest sourced from reference TRBV5-1 and TRBJ1-1, is KAGVTQTPRYLIKTRGQQVTLSCSPISGHRSVSWYQQTPGQGLQFLFEYFSETQRNKGNFPGRFSGRQFSNSRSEMNVSTLELGDSALYLCASSLDGMNTEAFFGQGTRLTVV.

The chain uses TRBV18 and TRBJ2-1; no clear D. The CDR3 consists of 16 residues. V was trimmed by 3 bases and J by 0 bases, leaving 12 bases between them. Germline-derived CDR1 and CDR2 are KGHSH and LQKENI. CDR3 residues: CASSPSARPSYNEQFF. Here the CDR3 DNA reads TGTGCCAGCTCACCTTCAGCGAGGCCCTCCTACAATGAGCAGTTCTTC.

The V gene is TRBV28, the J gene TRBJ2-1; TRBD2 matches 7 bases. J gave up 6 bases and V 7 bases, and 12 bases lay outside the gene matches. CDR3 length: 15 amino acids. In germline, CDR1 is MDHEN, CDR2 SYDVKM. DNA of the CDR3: TGTGCCAGCAAGTGGGCGGGAGAGCTCGGCAATGAGCAGTTCTTC. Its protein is CASKWAGELGNEQFF.

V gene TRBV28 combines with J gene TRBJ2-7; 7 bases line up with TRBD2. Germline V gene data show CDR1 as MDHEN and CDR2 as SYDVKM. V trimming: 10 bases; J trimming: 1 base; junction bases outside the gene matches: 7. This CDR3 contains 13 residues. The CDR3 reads CATTPGGSYEQYF. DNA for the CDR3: TGTGCCACCACCCCGGGGGGATCCTACGAGCAGTACTTC.

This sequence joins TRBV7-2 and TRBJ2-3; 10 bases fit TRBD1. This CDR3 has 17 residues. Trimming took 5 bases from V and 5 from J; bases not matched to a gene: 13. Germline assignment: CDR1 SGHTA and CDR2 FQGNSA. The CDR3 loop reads CASSLRGQGRWGDTQYF. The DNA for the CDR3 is TGTGCCAGCAGCCTCCGGGGACAGGGGAGGTGGGGAGATACGCAGTATTTT.

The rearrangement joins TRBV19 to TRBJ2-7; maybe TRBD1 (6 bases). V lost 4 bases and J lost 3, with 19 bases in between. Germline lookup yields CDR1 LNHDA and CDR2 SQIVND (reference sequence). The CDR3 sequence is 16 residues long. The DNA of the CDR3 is TGTGCCAGTAGTACATCTACAGGGCTACAAAGCTACGAGCAGTACTTC. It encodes CASSTSTGLQSYEQYF.

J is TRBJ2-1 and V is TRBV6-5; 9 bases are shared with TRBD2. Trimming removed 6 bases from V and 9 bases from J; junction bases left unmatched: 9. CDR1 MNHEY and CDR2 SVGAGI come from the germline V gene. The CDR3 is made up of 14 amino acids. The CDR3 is CASRSLAGVGEQFF. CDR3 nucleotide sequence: TGTGCCAGCAGGTCATTAGCGGGAGTTGGTGAGCAGTTCTTC.

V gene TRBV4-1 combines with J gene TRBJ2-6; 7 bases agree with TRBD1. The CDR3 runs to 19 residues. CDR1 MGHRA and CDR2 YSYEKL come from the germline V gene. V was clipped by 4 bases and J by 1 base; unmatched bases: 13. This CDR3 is CASSPSPPTGMSGANVLTF. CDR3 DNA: TGCGCCAGCAGCCCCTCGCCCCCGACAGGGATGTCTGGGGCCAACGTCCTGACTTTC.

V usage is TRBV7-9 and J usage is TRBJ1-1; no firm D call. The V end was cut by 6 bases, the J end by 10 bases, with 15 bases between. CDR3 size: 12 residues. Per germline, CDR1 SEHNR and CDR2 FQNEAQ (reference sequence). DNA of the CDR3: TGTGCCAGCAGGGGAGACCGAATGGTAGCTTTCTTT. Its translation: CASRGDRMVAFF.

The CDR3 loop is CASSREGSMNTEAFF. The DNA of the CDR3 is TGTGCCAGCTCACGGGAGGGGTCCATGAACACTGAAGCTTTCTTT. This rearrangement joins TRBV18 to TRBJ1-1; D possibly corresponds to TRBD1 (5 bases). In germline, CDR1 is KGHSH, CDR2 LQKENI. This CDR3 spans 15 amino acids. The V end was cut by 4 bases, the J end by 0 bases, with 12 bases between.

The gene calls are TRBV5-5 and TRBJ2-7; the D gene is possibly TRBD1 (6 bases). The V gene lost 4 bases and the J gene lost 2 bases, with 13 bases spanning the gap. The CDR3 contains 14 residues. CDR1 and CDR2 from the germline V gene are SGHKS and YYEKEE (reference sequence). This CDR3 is CASSRQGSTYEQYF. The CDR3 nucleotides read TGTGCCAGCAGCCGTCAGGGGTCGACCTACGAGCAGTACTTC.

The CDR3 sequence: CASSQLVEGEQFF. The CDR3 nucleotides read TGCGCCAGCAGCCAGCTAGTTGAGGGTGAGCAGTTCTTC. The chain is built from TRBV5-1 and TRBJ2-1; TRBD2 might be the D (5 bases). V was trimmed by 4 bases and J by 9 bases, leaving 14 bases between them. Germline CDR1 and CDR2: SGHRS and YFSETQ. The CDR3 sequence is 13 residues long.

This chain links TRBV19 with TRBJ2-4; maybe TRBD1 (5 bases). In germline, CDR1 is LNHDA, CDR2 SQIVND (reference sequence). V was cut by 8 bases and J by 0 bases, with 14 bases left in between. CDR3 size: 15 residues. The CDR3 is CASSRQTLAKNIQYF. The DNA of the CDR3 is TGTGCCAGTTCTCGACAGACACTAGCCAAAAACATTCAGTACTTC.

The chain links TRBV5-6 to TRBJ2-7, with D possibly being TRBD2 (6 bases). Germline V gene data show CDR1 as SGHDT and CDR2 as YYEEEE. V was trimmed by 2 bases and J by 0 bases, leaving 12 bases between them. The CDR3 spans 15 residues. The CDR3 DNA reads TGTGCCAGCAGCTTTCCGGGACTCCCCTCCTACGAGCAGTACTTC. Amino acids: CASSFPGLPSYEQYF.

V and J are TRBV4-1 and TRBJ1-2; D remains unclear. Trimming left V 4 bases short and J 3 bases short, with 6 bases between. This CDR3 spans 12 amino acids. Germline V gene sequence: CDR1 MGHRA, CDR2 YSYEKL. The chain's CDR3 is CASSRGDYGYTF. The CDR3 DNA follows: TGCGCCAGCAGCCGAGGTGACTATGGCTACACCTTC.

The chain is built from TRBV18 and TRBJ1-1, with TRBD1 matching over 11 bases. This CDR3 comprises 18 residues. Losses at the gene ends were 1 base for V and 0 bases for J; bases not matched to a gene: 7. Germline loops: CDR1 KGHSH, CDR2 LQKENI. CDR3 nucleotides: TGTGCCAGCTCACCACTTGGACAGGGGGCTCCATTGAACACTGAAGCTTTCTTT. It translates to CASSPLGQGAPLNTEAFF.

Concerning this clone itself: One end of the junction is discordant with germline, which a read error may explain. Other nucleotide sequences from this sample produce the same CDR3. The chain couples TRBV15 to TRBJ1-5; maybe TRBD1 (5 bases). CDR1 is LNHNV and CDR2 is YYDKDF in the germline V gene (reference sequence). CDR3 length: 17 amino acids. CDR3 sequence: CATSRDAGGWRNQPQHF. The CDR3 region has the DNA TGTGCCACCAGCAGAGATGCGGGGGGTTGGCGCAATCAACCCCAGCATTTT.

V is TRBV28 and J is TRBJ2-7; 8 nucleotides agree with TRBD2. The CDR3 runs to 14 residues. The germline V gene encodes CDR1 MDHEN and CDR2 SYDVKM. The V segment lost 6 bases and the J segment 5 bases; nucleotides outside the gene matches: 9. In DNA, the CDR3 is TGTGCCAGCAGAACGGGAGGGCCGAGCCACGAGCAGTACTTC. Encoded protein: CASRTGGPSHEQYF.

The CDR3 here is CASNPYISTREEETQYF. The DNA of the CDR3 is TGTGCCAGCAACCCATATATTAGTACGCGGGAGGAAGAGACCCAGTACTTC. The chain has TRBV7-2 and TRBJ2-5; 8 nucleotides agree with TRBD2. With 7 bases clipped from V and 3 bases from J, the junction kept 16 bases outside the gene matches. The CDR3 totals 17 residues. Looked up from germline, CDR1 is SGHTA and CDR2 is FQGNSA.

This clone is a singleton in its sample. The CDR3 spells CASSGDFFTDTQYF. The CDR3 DNA reads TGTGCCAGCAGCGGGGACTTTTTCACAGATACGCAGTATTTT. The chain uses TRBV4-2 and TRBJ2-3; D possibly corresponds to TRBD2 (6 bases). The CDR3 consists of 14 residues. The V end was cut by 5 bases, the J end by 2 bases, with 11 bases between. The germline CDR1 and CDR2 sequences are LGHNA and YNFKEQ.

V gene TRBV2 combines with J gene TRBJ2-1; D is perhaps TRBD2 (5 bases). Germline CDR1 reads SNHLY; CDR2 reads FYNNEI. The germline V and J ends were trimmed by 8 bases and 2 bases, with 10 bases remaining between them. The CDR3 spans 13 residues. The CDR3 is CASRGWAYNEQFF. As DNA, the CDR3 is TGTGCCAGCCGGGGTTGGGCCTACAATGAGCAGTTCTTC.

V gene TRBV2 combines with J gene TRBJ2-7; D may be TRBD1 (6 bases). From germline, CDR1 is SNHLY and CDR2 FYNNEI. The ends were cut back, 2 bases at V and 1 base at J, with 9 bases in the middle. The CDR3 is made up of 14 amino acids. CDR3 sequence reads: CASSERQASYEQYF. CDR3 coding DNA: TGTGCCAGCAGTGAAAGACAGGCATCCTACGAGCAGTACTTC.